This is a list of T cell receptor beta chains from one sample in a study of T cells after yellow fever vaccination. In TCRdb, the 5' RACE reads were re-called with MiXCR into one record per CDR3 protein. Here the sample spans about 320,000 distinct CDR3 sequences, roughly 10% being singletons. This specimen was CD4+ T cells sorted from PBMCs, taken 45 days after the yellow fever booster vaccination. These TCRs come from a man younger than 35 who received the YFV17D yellow fever vaccine. CDR3s include the opening cysteine and the closing phenylalanine or tryptophan. The order of the fields is clone size, J gene, V gene, CDR3 protein. Clone size is shown for a subset of rows, as once, few, many or a class of expanded clone.

abundance: few; j_gene: TRBJ2-1; v_gene: TRBV3-1; CDR3aa: CASVSGGNEQFF
abundance: many; j_gene: TRBJ1-5; v_gene: TRBV7-9; CDR3aa: CASSRDGNQPQHF
abundance: many; j_gene: TRBJ2-7; v_gene: TRBV10-3; CDR3aa: CAISVGLSYEQYF
abundance: few; j_gene: TRBJ1-2; v_gene: TRBV11-2; CDR3aa: CASSSTRGRTGSGYTF
abundance: many; j_gene: TRBJ1-6; v_gene: TRBV5-1; CDR3aa: CASSDDTSPNSPLHF
abundance: NA; j_gene: TRBJ2-3; v_gene: TRBV6-2/TRBV6-3; CDR3aa: CASSYGSGDTQYF
abundance: many; j_gene: TRBJ1-1; v_gene: TRBV5-1; CDR3aa: CASHQGRRKDEAFF
abundance: NA; j_gene: TRBJ2-3; v_gene: TRBV6-5; CDR3aa: CASSYGLVSGTDTQYF
abundance: NA; j_gene: TRBJ2-5; v_gene: TRBV2; CDR3aa: CASSKTGGRETQYF
abundance: few; j_gene: TRBJ2-2; v_gene: TRBV6-5; CDR3aa: CASSYTPDGELFF
abundance: few; j_gene: TRBJ1-6; v_gene: TRBV6-5; CDR3aa: CASGGTGGSPLHF
abundance: few; j_gene: TRBJ2-3; v_gene: TRBV5-4; CDR3aa: CASSSRGARVDTQYF
abundance: few; j_gene: TRBJ1-1; v_gene: TRBV7-3; CDR3aa: CASSDGWGARTEAFF
abundance: few; j_gene: TRBJ1-3; v_gene: TRBV28; CDR3aa: CASSFWGSGNTIYF
abundance: NA; j_gene: TRBJ2-1; v_gene: TRBV6-5; CDR3aa: CASSFNRDEQFF
abundance: few; j_gene: TRBJ1-2; v_gene: TRBV5-1; CDR3aa: CASSYEPTGGSGYTF
abundance: few; j_gene: TRBJ2-1; v_gene: TRBV6-2/TRBV6-3; CDR3aa: CASRLQWAPYNEQFF
abundance: few; j_gene: TRBJ1-2; v_gene: TRBV10-3; CDR3aa: CAISGTAGDGYTF
abundance: NA; j_gene: TRBJ1-4; v_gene: TRBV29-1; CDR3aa: CSVEDGGLTNEKLFF
abundance: NA; j_gene: TRBJ1-2; v_gene: TRBV7-9; CDR3aa: CASSFPEGAANYGYTF
abundance: NA; j_gene: TRBJ1-2; v_gene: TRBV4-2; CDR3aa: CASSQGGIRGPLGGYTF
abundance: few; j_gene: TRBJ2-7; v_gene: TRBV3-1; CDR3aa: CASSPPGDHEQYF
abundance: few; j_gene: TRBJ1-6; v_gene: TRBV7-3; CDR3aa: CASSLAGGENSPLHF
abundance: few; j_gene: TRBJ1-1; v_gene: TRBV7-6; CDR3aa: CASSLQEMNTEAFF
abundance: many; j_gene: TRBJ2-5; v_gene: TRBV7-8; CDR3aa: CASSSAGGQGVLETQYF
abundance: few; j_gene: TRBJ1-5; v_gene: TRBV20-1; CDR3aa: CSASRGQSNQPQHF
abundance: few; j_gene: TRBJ2-1; v_gene: TRBV4-1; CDR3aa: CASSLPGTRRNEQFF
abundance: few; j_gene: TRBJ2-1; v_gene: TRBV6-2/TRBV6-3; CDR3aa: CASSKLEYNEQFF
abundance: few; j_gene: TRBJ1-6; v_gene: TRBV7-2; CDR3aa: CASSLAIASPLHF
abundance: few; j_gene: TRBJ1-5; v_gene: TRBV5-4; CDR3aa: CASNGDGNQPQHF
abundance: few; j_gene: TRBJ2-3; v_gene: TRBV20-1; CDR3aa: CSARRTSGGAGLADTQYF
abundance: many; j_gene: TRBJ1-1; v_gene: TRBV12-3/TRBV12-4; CDR3aa: CASSSGQGAFF
abundance: NA; j_gene: TRBJ2-5; v_gene: TRBV27; CDR3aa: CASRPSPVGTQYF
abundance: few; j_gene: TRBJ1-3; v_gene: TRBV4-3; CDR3aa: CASSQEYRTFAGNTIYF
abundance: few; j_gene: TRBJ1-2; v_gene: TRBV6-2/TRBV6-3; CDR3aa: CASRNPPGNYGYTF
abundance: few; j_gene: TRBJ2-7; v_gene: TRBV2; CDR3aa: CASTRYEQYF
abundance: many; j_gene: TRBJ2-3; v_gene: TRBV9; CDR3aa: CASSGGLLTDTQYF
abundance: few; j_gene: TRBJ2-7; v_gene: TRBV2; CDR3aa: CASTLLAGQYF
abundance: NA; j_gene: TRBJ1-2; v_gene: TRBV24-1; CDR3aa: CATSDRTGYGYTF
abundance: few; j_gene: TRBJ1-6; v_gene: TRBV6-5; CDR3aa: CASSEEDRGNSPLHF
abundance: many; j_gene: TRBJ1-3; v_gene: TRBV6-5; CDR3aa: CASSWDGSGNTIYF